This entry lists 14 T cell receptor beta chains sequenced from one sample in a study of OX40 agonist ivuxolimab in advanced cancers. This table comes from immunoSEQ multiplex PCR, and its TCRdb copy is limited to in-frame clones, with some not included. This sample has tens of thousands of clones, with 84% found just once. Here the sequenced sample was CD4+ or CD8+ T cells sorted from blood, taken in a trial of the OX40 agonist ivuxolimab. These receptors came from an adult with an advanced solid tumor such as melanoma, head and neck, liver or kidney cancer.

J is TRBJ1-6 and V is TRBV2, with a possible D match to TRBD1 (5 bases). Per germline, CDR1 SNHLY and CDR2 FYNNEI. CDR3 size: 18 residues. V lost 1 base, J lost 0 bases, and 13 bases lay in between. CDR3 sequence: CASSEGPNRSSYNSPLHF. The CDR3 bases are TGTGCCAGCAGTGAAGGTCCCAACAGGAGCTCCTATAATTCACCCCTCCACTTT.

This chain links TRBV5-8 with TRBJ2-6; no reliable D call. Per germline, CDR1 SGHTS and CDR2 YDEGEE. The CDR3 spans 15 residues. V was pared by 3 bases and J by 4 bases, with 11 bases between. This CDR3 reads CASSSVLYGANVLTF. The CDR3 region has the DNA TGTGCCAGCAGCTCGGTACTATACGGGGCCAACGTCCTGACTTTC.

The chain is built from TRBV19 and TRBJ2-3, with TRBD2 matching 8 bases. The junction had 12 bases not matched to a gene; V was cut back by 9 bases and J by 1 base. Per germline, CDR1 LNHDA and CDR2 SQIVND (reference sequence). The CDR3 extends over 16 amino acids. CDR3 nucleotide sequence: TGTGCCAGCGGGGATCTCAGCGGGAGACGCACAGATACGCAGTATTTT. It translates to CASGDLSGRRTDTQYF.

CDR3 in amino acids: CASSPGGLEQYF. For the CDR3, the DNA is TGTGCCAGCAGCCCCGGGGGCCTCGAGCAGTACTTC. The chain carries TRBV7-6 and TRBJ2-7, with D possibly being TRBD1 or TRBD2 (6 bases each). Germline assignment: CDR1 SGHVS and CDR2 FNYEAQ. The CDR3 sequence is 12 residues long. Trimming pared 5 bases from V and 6 bases from J, leaving 11 bases between.

The V gene is TRBV19, the J gene TRBJ2-1; D might be TRBD1 or TRBD2, each matching 6 bases. Germline V gene data show CDR1 as LNHDA and CDR2 as SQIVND (reference sequence). V was shortened by 6 bases and J by 16 bases, with 13 bases between the two germline ends. CDR3 length: 10 residues. The CDR3 DNA reads TGTGCCAGTAGCGGGGGCCCCATATTCTTC. This encodes CASSGGPIFF.

This clone was picked up a small number of times. The J gene is TRBJ2-3, the V gene TRBV30; D is perhaps TRBD2 (5 bases). The CDR3 consists of 13 residues. Trimming removed 4 bases at V and 10 bases at J, with 18 bases between. Germline V gene data show CDR1 as GTSNPN and CDR2 as SVGIG (reference sequence). The CDR3 bases are TGTGCCTGGATCAGCCGGGGATTTGAGGCGCAGTATTTT. Its protein product is CAWISRGFEAQYF.

The chain employs TRBV27 and TRBJ1-5; TRBD1 matches at 7 bases. The CDR3 consists of 15 residues. CDR1 is MNHEY and CDR2 is SMNVEV in the germline V gene (reference sequence). Losses at the gene ends were 4 bases for V and 6 bases for J; bases not matched to a gene: 9. CDR3: CASSSLDREGQPQHF. In DNA, the CDR3 is TGTGCCAGCAGTTCACTTGACAGGGAAGGTCAGCCCCAGCATTTT.

In nucleotides, the CDR3 is TGTGCCAGCAGCCTCGGGACTAGCGGGGGGAATGAGCAGTTCTTC. It yields the protein CASSLGTSGGNEQFF. The chain is built from TRBV9 and TRBJ2-1; 15 bases are a match to TRBD2. CDR1 is SGDLS and CDR2 is YYNGEE in the germline V gene. V was pared by 4 bases and J by 7 bases, with 3 bases of the junction left unmatched. The length of the CDR3 is 15 residues. Combining the CDR3 with reference TRBV9 and TRBJ2-1 gives the whole variable domain DSGVTQTPKHLITATGQRVTLRCSPRSGDLSVYWYQQSLDQGLQFLIQYYNGEERAKGNILERFSAQQFPDLHSELNLSSLELGDSALYFCASSLGTSGGNEQFFGPGTRLTVL.

The V and J genes are TRBV5-1 and TRBJ2-7; D is uncertain. The germline V gene encodes CDR1 SGHRS and CDR2 YFSETQ. V lost 0 bases to trimming and J lost 6 bases, with 13 bases between them. The CDR3 spans 14 residues. For the CDR3, the DNA is TGCGCCAGCAGCTTGGGCTCGGGCCCTGTCGAGCAGTACTTC. Translated: CASSLGSGPVEQYF.

J is TRBJ2-3 and V is TRBV29-1; no definite D call. The V end was cut by 4 bases, the J end by 4 bases, with 9 bases between. This CDR3 contains 12 residues. Germline CDR1 SQVTM, CDR2 ANQGSEA. CDR3 bases: TGCAGCGTTGCCGTTAACGCAGATACGCAGTATTTT. It specifies CSVAVNADTQYF.

Of note for this clone: At the DNA level, this CDR3 is encoded by other sequences in the same sample as well. The chain uses TRBV19 and TRBJ2-1; D not resolved. Trimming removed 3 bases at V and 1 base at J, with 4 bases between. The CDR3 runs 13 residues. CDR1 and CDR2 from the germline V gene are LNHDA and SQIVND (reference sequence). DNA of the CDR3: TGTGCCAGTAGTATTGAATCCTACAATGAGCAGTTCTTC. Amino acids: CASSIESYNEQFF.

V and J are TRBV28 and TRBJ2-5; 7 bases fit TRBD1. The CDR3 has 14 residues. CDR1 and CDR2 from the germline V gene are MDHEN and SYDVKM. V trimming: 6 bases; J trimming: 4 bases; junction bases outside the gene matches: 8. The CDR3: CASSLQGWGETQYF. The DNA of the CDR3 is TGTGCCAGCAGCCTACAGGGGTGGGGAGAGACCCAGTACTTC.

The V and J genes are TRBV6-1 and TRBJ1-2; D possibly corresponds to TRBD1 (6 bases). This CDR3 comprises 12 residues. V lost 8 bases and J lost 6, with 13 bases in between. CDR1 and CDR2 (germline): MNHNS, SASEGT. The CDR3 spells CASREGGNGYTF. The DNA of the CDR3 is TGTGCCAGCCGGGAAGGGGGTAATGGCTACACCTTC.

The chain uses TRBV4-2 and TRBJ2-1; 8 nucleotides line up with TRBD2. CDR3 length: 15 residues. The germline V gene encodes CDR1 LGHNA and CDR2 YNFKEQ. J gave up 7 bases and V 0 bases, and 5 bases lay outside the gene matches. CDR3 residues: CASSQEVPSGNEQFF. The CDR3 bases are TGTGCCAGCAGCCAAGAAGTCCCTAGCGGGAATGAGCAGTTCTTC.